Given below is one TCR beta chain in context. Its cognate antigen has yet to be identified. Qualities for individual bases were not recorded, and no much larger clone is one base off. This sample is drawn from a study of cytomegalovirus exposure and HLA in healthy donors (dated by TCRdb to about 2017). About the investigation overall: An earlier analysis of approximately 640 of the donors reported more than 250 Gb of sequence data and around 120 million unique TCR beta sequences from roughly 200 million T cells. Approximately 310 gigabases of sequencing data and around 87 million unique TCR sequences were included in an early release covering roughly 700 HLA-typed donors. The genetic ancestry cluster associated with self-reported Caucasian donors included about four fifths of the roughly 380 genotyped donors. The study aimed to test whether cataloging public T cell receptors could reveal signatures of past pathogen exposure. The T cell repertoires of 666 subjects were profiled by immunosequencing and related to cytomegalovirus serostatus. In addition to the first cohort of approximately 650 subjects, a separate validation cohort of 120 different subjects was used. To predict cytomegalovirus infection status, the study combined high-throughput TCR immunosequencing, statistical association of individual TCRs with disease status, and machine learning. In a later analysis, previously published TCR beta repertoires from 550 to 700 donors were re-analyzed and high-resolution HLA genotyping was added so that TCR occurrence patterns could be studied. Rather than drawing on any new phenotypic data, the later analysis identified candidate immune exposures from TCR beta sequences and the way those sequences occurred across donors. An earlier analysis of around 640 of the donors used high-throughput TCR beta sequencing to judge whether each TCR beta V gene segment behaved as functional or pseudogenic. Donor age, sex, ethnicity and CMV serostatus were collected together with the repertoire data. A later genetic analysis used genome-wide SNP genotypes for about three fifths of the 666 donors, treating that subset as a discovery cohort. All discovery cohort repertoires had been generated on a single sequencing platform. Both class I and class II loci were covered by HLA typing, at four-digit resolution. Typing coverage differed by locus: A, B, C, DRB1 and DQB1 were typed in roughly 629-630 donors, DQA1 in 522, DPA1 in over 600, and DPB1 in just under 480. Because of strong linkage in the cohort, roughly five DR-DQ haplotypes were treated as single units for association and clustering. Among a few hundred genotyped donors of the cohort, an average of around 240,000 unique TCR beta nucleotide sequences were sequenced per donor, roughly 20% of them non-productive.

The cohort comprised some 700 healthy bone marrow donors. At the time of sampling, every cohort member was nominally healthy, though immune exposures that went unrecorded were likely present. The donor tested CMV seronegative and was one of the 352 seronegative cohort members. Every donor gave a peripheral blood sample, and the peripheral blood mononuclear cells from that sample were used for TCR beta sequencing. Genomic DNA was extracted from the blood cell samples with the Qiagen DNeasy Blood Extraction Kit. Paper-wide results and their limitations: According to the authors, the approach could potentially be generalized to other disease states and immunological phenotypes. The 87-base-pair reads could not distinguish some IMGT-functional V segments, including TRBV6-2 and TRBV6-3, so those segments were excluded. A later genetic analysis reported fewer N-insertions in productive TCRs among donors in an Asian-associated ancestry cluster than the roughly 690-donor mean. A group of highly shared sequence variants was considered likely to be a technical artifact of the sequencing pipeline. Three of the identified cytomegalovirus-associated TCR beta chains were confirmed in vitro to be specific for cytomegalovirus antigens. Only TCR beta chains were sequenced in this cohort, and the absence of alpha or paired-chain data limited detectable features. Approximately 18 rarely observed V segments, including chromosome 9 orphons, were excluded from the earlier analysis of just under 600 of the donors because counts were too low. In an earlier analysis of roughly 560 of the donors, most TCR beta V segments were observed in productive rearrangements about 90% or about 30% of the time, broadly matching IMGT annotations. A total of fewer than 200 TCR beta chains were listed by the study as associated with cytomegalovirus. A later analysis associated around 16,000 TCR beta sequences with specific HLA alleles at a false discovery rate of 0.05. A later analysis found that most CMV-associated TCR beta chains appeared HLA-restricted, with HLA associations seemingly driven largely by CMV exposure. Compared with equally common non-associated chains, HLA-associated TCR beta chains in a later analysis were more clonally expanded and had lower generation probabilities. The classifier was reported to diagnose cytomegalovirus status with high specificity and sensitivity in both the original cohort and the validation cohort. Assigning TCR associations to individual alleles was difficult when HLA alleles, especially DR and DQ, strongly co-occurred. HLA typing was unavailable for some donors at each locus, so association tests used only the typed subset. Roughly uniform sequencing depth across donors was assumed in presence/absence analyses, although this assumption may not hold. According to a later analysis, parvovirus B19, influenza, CMV and Epstein-Barr virus appeared linked to several top co-occurrence clusters. For the cohort, immune exposure information was limited to CMV serostatus. A further reported finding was that TCR beta sequences accurately predicted the HLA-A and HLA-B alleles for most subjects in the first cohort. V-gene and J-gene trimming of TCR beta chains was associated with a missense DCLRE1C variant in a later genetic analysis, and the association was replicated in an independent cohort. Most TCR sequences were observed very rarely across donors, whereas some public TCRs were present in many individuals. A later analysis found that TCR association rates varied across HLA loci, with DRB1 alleles showing the most associated TCRs and HLA-C alleles the fewest. Linkage disequilibrium might explain the correlated functional status among segregating V segments, but an unknown experimental factor could not be excluded.

CDR1 and CDR2 are drawn from the germline V gene (reference sequence): SEHNR, FQNEAQ. The CDR3 starts with the cysteine, ends with the phenylalanine, and has 14 residues. Only the CDR3 region is kept as DNA, spanning 42 bases read in frame from base 1. Compared with germline, V lacks 0 bases and J lacks 5 bases; bases without a gene match: 3. Library prep was done by the immunoSEQ multiplex PCR assay. The multiplex PCR relied on a mix of 60 forward primers for TCR Vbeta segments and 13 reverse primers for TCR Jbeta segments. The CDR3 region of rearranged TCR beta genes was amplified from genomic DNA by a multiplex PCR assay. On the Illumina HiSeq System, the amplified TCR beta libraries were sequenced as 87-base-pair reads. The original methods were these. A later analysis counted around 72 million unique TCR beta chains across the 550 to 750 repertoires, and about 10 million of these chains were shared by at least two donors. Raw reads were error-corrected and collapsed into unique sequences with a nearest-neighbor algorithm that merged closely related sequences to remove PCR and sequencing errors. CDR3 sequences were aligned to IMGT reference sequences to assign V, D and J gene segments. For a sequence to be retained, a match of at least six nucleotides was required to both a V gene segment and a J gene segment. A rearrangement was called productive if the CDR3 had no stop codons and remained in frame with V and J, and every other rearrangement was called non-productive. Following IMGT convention, CDR3 was defined as the stretch from the second conserved V-encoded cysteine to the conserved J-encoded phenylalanine. In an earlier analysis of approximately 500 of the donors, sequences lacking an unambiguous match to a single V gene segment were excluded. An earlier analysis of 450 to 650 of the donors called V segments functional above 56.7% productive rearrangements and segregating when the between-donor standard deviation exceeded 5%. To diagnose cytomegalovirus status from the catalog of TCR beta chain sequences, a statistical classification framework was built. In a later analysis, V and J genes were assigned by comparing TCR nucleotide sequences against IMGT/GENE-DB human TR gene sequences. In a later analysis, CDR3 sequences and most-parsimonious VDJ recombination scenarios were assigned using the TCRdist pipeline. In a later analysis, each TCR beta chain was defined by its CDR3 amino acid sequence together with its V-gene family, and reads lacking a unique V-gene family were excluded. As a way to deal with suspected cross-contamination and a sequencing artifact, a later analysis dropped 450 to 700 nucleotide sequences that were highly shared and had low generation probability. For each public chain, a later analysis derived a clonal expansion index from normalized ranks of inferred template counts within each repertoire. A later analysis computed generation probabilities with a VDJ recombination model fitted to out-of-frame rearrangements, and checked the results against IGoR. A later analysis scored TCR-TCR, TCR-HLA and TCR-CMV co-occurrence with hypergeometric tests, applying a repertoire-size bias correction to TCR pairs. False discovery rates were estimated in a later analysis by permuting HLA or CMV assignments 20 times. A later analysis grouped co-occurring TCRs with DBSCAN, adding TCRdist sequence similarity when clustering within HLA-allele-positive subsets. Repertoires with fewer than 30,000 or more than 120,000 public chains, plus five repertoires with anomalous nucleotide sharing, were excluded from co-occurrence clustering. Held by TCRdb, this immuneACCESS table contains in-frame sequences only and omits some clones. Under half of the omission traces to an unresolved V gene where checked; the cause of the rest is unknown. V, J and clone size reflect that table, while D and trimming were determined from the DNA. The sample records 150,000 to 200,000 clones, roughly 79% of which are singletons. Around 14% of the sample is in the top ten clones.

The clonotype comes from a woman aged 50 to 65 in good health and CMV-seronegative. Sample: PBMCs. The rearranged segments are TRBV7-9 and TRBJ2-7; TRBD1 matches 8 bases in the middle. CDR3 region: CASSLAGQAHEQYF. The DNA sequence follows: TGTGCCAGCAGCTTAGCGGGACAGGCTCACGAGCAGTACTTC.